This T cell receptor (beta chain) is drawn from a study of cytomegalovirus exposure and HLA in healthy donors. This clone has more than one count but fewer than ten. The PCR employed 60 Vbeta primers together with 13 Jbeta primers. As handled by the study authors: A follow-up analysis tallied around 80 million unique TCR beta chains, 9 million to 11 million shared. The method was immunoSEQ multiplex PCR; TCRdb's version includes in-frame clones alone and lacks a portion of them. V and J calls and clone size are copied from that table; D and trimming were computed from the DNA. The sample has approximately 100,000 clones; approximately 80% are singletons. The ends lost 6 bases at V and 0 bases at J; junction bases unmatched: 1. Germline V gene sequence: CDR1 SNHLY, CDR2 FYNNEI. This CDR3 comprises 14 residues.

This chain links TRBV2 with TRBJ2-3, with TRBD1 matching over 9 bases. Sequences were obtained from PBMCs. This clonotype was sampled from a man in his 60s in good health and CMV-seropositive. CDR3 amino acids: CASRQGASTDTQYF. DNA for the CDR3: TGTGCCAGCAGACAGGGGGCTAGCACAGATACGCAGTATTTT.